This T cell receptor beta chain was observed in a study of blood T cell repertoires in COVID-19. Study overall: Samples representing acute and convalescent COVID-19 were sourced from the United States, Italy and Spain.

TCRdb's copy holds only in-frame clones and misses some; the assay was immunoSEQ multiplex PCR. The data hold about 140,000 clones, with over 60% observed a single time. CDR1 is SGHTA and CDR2 is FQGNSA in the germline V gene. The CDR3 length is 14 residues. V was clipped by 5 bases and J by 2 bases, with 12 bases between them. What was sequenced was peripheral blood. The receptor was isolated from a man older than 75 with acute or convalescent COVID-19. The chain employs TRBV7-2 and TRBJ1-2, with a tentative D call TRBD1 (6 bases). CDR3 region: CASSPRTGNYGYTF. The CDR3 region has the DNA TGTGCCAGCAGCCCCAGAACAGGGAACTATGGCTACACCTTC.